This T cell receptor beta chain stems from a study of T-cell reconstitution after alpha-beta-depleted transplantation in children. The TCRbeta library was prepared with unique molecular identifiers. Each CDR3 protein is one row after TCRdb ran MiXCR on the PCR reads. The table lists around 200,000 distinct CDR3 sequences, under 9.5% of them singletons, with roughly 6.2% in the top ten. The CDR3 totals 13 residues. V lost 7 bases, J lost 4 bases, and 13 bases lay in between. Germline-derived CDR1 and CDR2 are MNHNS and SASEGT. The J gene is TRBJ1-2, the V gene TRBV6-1; weak D call: TRBD1 (5 bases). The source material was PBMCs from the stem cell graft donor, sampled from the stem cell graft. This TCR derives from a human donor who donated a stem cell graft to a child with acute lymphoblastic leukemia. CDR3 sequence reads: CASMGPFSYGYTF. The CDR3 region has the DNA TGTGCCAGCATGGGGCCCTTTTCCTATGGCTACACCTTC.